Presented here are 20 T cell receptor beta chains from one specimen sequenced in a study of cytomegalovirus exposure and HLA in healthy donors. The PCR employed 60 Vbeta primers together with 13 Jbeta primers. Measured with immunoSEQ multiplex PCR; TCRdb has only the in-frame clones, and not every one. The table lists under 200,000 clones, around 72% of them singletons, with 6.5% to 8.5% in the top ten. Sequencing was performed on PBMCs. Receptor source: a woman aged 40 to 50 in good health and CMV-seropositive.

This chain uses TRBV7-8 with TRBJ1-2; TRBD1 agrees at 8 bases. Germline CDR1 and CDR2: SGHVS and FQNEAQ. This CDR3 contains 16 residues. V lost 1 base to trimming and J lost 3 bases; unmatched junction nucleotides: 7. The CDR3 DNA reads TGTGCCAGCAGCTTAGAATCCAGGGGGCTATACTATGGCTACACCTTC. Amino acid sequence: CASSLESRGLYYGYTF. Full variable domain (remainder filled in from reference TRBV7-8 and TRBJ1-2): GAGVSQSPRYKVAKRGQDVALRCDPISGHVSLFWYQQALGQGPEFLTYFQNEAQLDKSGLPSDRFFAERPEGSVSTLKIQRTQQEDSAVYLCASSLESRGLYYGYTFGSGTRLTVV.

A note on this clone: Other DNA sequences from this sample encode an identical CDR3 as well. This chain joins TRBV5-1 and TRBJ2-7; TRBD2 aligns across 10 bases. The CDR3 consists of 16 residues. CDR1 and CDR2 (germline): SGHRS, YFSETQ. The junction had 8 bases not matched to a gene; V was cut back by 4 bases and J by 1 base. The CDR3 protein is CASSPTERGGSYEQYF. Here the CDR3 DNA reads TGCGCCAGCAGCCCCACAGAGCGGGGGGGTTCCTACGAGCAGTACTTC. Full variable domain (remainder filled in from reference TRBV5-1 and TRBJ2-7): KAGVTQTPRYLIKTRGQQVTLSCSPISGHRSVSWYQQTPGQGLQFLFEYFSETQRNKGNFPGRFSGRQFSNSRSEMNVSTLELGDSALYLCASSPTERGGSYEQYFGPGTRLTVT.

V gene TRBV27 combines with J gene TRBJ1-2, with D unresolved. CDR1 is MNHEY and CDR2 is SMNVEV in the germline V gene (reference sequence). Trimming left V 2 bases short and J 4 bases short, with 8 bases between. This CDR3 comprises 13 residues. The CDR3 region has the DNA TGTGCCAGCAGTTTAAAGGAGGGCTATGGCTACACCTTC. Its protein is CASSLKEGYGYTF.

The chain combines TRBV6-5 with TRBJ1-5; D possibly corresponds to TRBD1 (6 bases). CDR3 size: 15 residues. The V end was cut by 0 bases, the J end by 4 bases, with 10 bases between. Per the germline V gene, CDR1 is MNHEY and CDR2 is SVGAGI. The CDR3 spells CASSYSRQENQPQHF. Here the CDR3 DNA reads TGTGCCAGCAGTTACTCGAGACAGGAGAATCAGCCCCAGCATTTT.

The V call is TRBV5-1, the J call TRBJ2-5; no clear D. V was cut by 0 bases and J by 2 bases, with 8 bases left in between. The germline V gene encodes CDR1 SGHRS and CDR2 YFSETQ. The CDR3 runs 14 residues. The CDR3 DNA follows: TGCGCCAGCAGCTTGGGGGCAGCTCAAGAGACCCAGTACTTC. This sequence encodes CASSLGAAQETQYF.

The chain uses TRBV5-1 and TRBJ1-6; TRBD1 matches at 7 bases. The CDR3 contains 14 residues. Germline trimming cut 3 bases from V and 7 bases from J; bases unmatched to any gene: 4. Looked up from germline, CDR1 is SGHRS and CDR2 is YFSETQ. Here the CDR3 DNA reads TGCGCCAGCAGCTGGGGACAGCTCAATTCACCCCTCCACTTT. This gives the protein CASSWGQLNSPLHF.

J is TRBJ2-3 and V is TRBV5-1, with 13 positions matching TRBD2. CDR3 length: 19 amino acids. The germline CDR1 and CDR2 sequences are SGHRS and YFSETQ. The junction had 12 bases not matched to a gene; V was cut back by 3 bases and J by 2 bases. The CDR3 protein is CASSSTVVGLAGVTDTQYF. In DNA, the CDR3 is TGCGCCAGCAGCTCAACTGTAGTCGGACTAGCGGGGGTCACAGATACGCAGTATTTT.

The chain links TRBV9 to TRBJ2-3; 9 bases map to TRBD2. Germline-derived CDR1 and CDR2 are SGDLS and YYNGEE. V lost 0 bases to trimming and J lost 3 bases; unmatched junction nucleotides: 5. CDR3 length: 16 amino acids. The CDR3 DNA follows: TGTGCCAGCAGCGTAGAAGTTAGCGGGGGTACAGATACGCAGTATTTT. As protein: CASSVEVSGGTDTQYF.

This chain connects TRBV19 to TRBJ1-2; the D gene is possibly TRBD1 (5 bases). The germline V and J ends were trimmed by 7 bases and 0 bases, with 15 bases remaining between them. This CDR3 is 15 amino acids long. The V gene's germline CDR1 is LNHDA and CDR2 SQIVND (reference sequence). CDR3 amino acids: CASTENRGSNYGYTF. The CDR3 DNA follows: TGTGCCAGTACTGAAAATAGGGGCTCTAACTATGGCTACACCTTC.

The V call is TRBV6-5, the J call TRBJ1-2; TRBD1 aligns across 10 bases. V was pared by 6 bases and J by 6 bases, with 4 bases of the junction left unmatched. The CDR3 consists of 13 residues. Per the germline V gene, CDR1 is MNHEY and CDR2 is SVGAGI. CDR3 protein: CASRIDRGHGYTF. CDR3 DNA: TGTGCCAGCAGAATTGACAGGGGGCATGGCTACACCTTC.

CDR3 coding DNA: TGCAGCGGCCTAAACACTGAAGCTTTCTTT. Its protein is CSGLNTEAFF. V is TRBV29-1 and J is TRBJ1-1; D not certain. There are 10 residues in the CDR3. Trimming took 7 bases from V and 2 from J, leaving 5 bases between them. Looked up from germline, CDR1 is SQVTM and CDR2 is ANQGSEA.

The chain combines TRBV7-9 with TRBJ1-6, with a weak D call TRBD1 (6 bases). V dropped 5 bases and J dropped 13 bases, with 18 bases sitting between them. The CDR3 has 14 residues. Germline values: CDR1 SEHNR, CDR2 FQNEAQ (reference sequence). The CDR3 spells CASSPKGEGFPLHF. In nucleotides, the CDR3 is TGTGCCAGCAGCCCCAAGGGGGAGGGGTTTCCCCTCCACTTT.

The chain uses TRBV4-3 and TRBJ2-1; 14 bases line up with TRBD2. This CDR3 has 18 residues. CDR1 LGHNA and CDR2 YSLEER come from the germline V gene. V dropped 4 bases and J dropped 3; count of bases not matched to a gene: 8. CDR3 sequence (DNA): TGCGCCAGCAGCCGCGGGACTAGCGGGGGCCTCCTCTACAATGAGCAGTTCTTC. This encodes CASSRGTSGGLLYNEQFF.

The chain combines TRBV19 with TRBJ1-1; D remains ambiguous. V was clipped by 1 base and J by 5 bases, with 8 bases between them. This CDR3 has 13 residues. CDR1 is LNHDA and CDR2 is SQIVND in the germline V gene (reference sequence). The CDR3 loop reads CASSIASDTEAFF. The CDR3 bases are TGTGCCAGTAGTATAGCTAGCGATACTGAAGCTTTCTTT.

The chain joins TRBV5-1 to TRBJ1-2; 9 nucleotides agree with TRBD1. CDR1 is SGHRS, CDR2 YFSETQ, per germline. The length of the CDR3 is 14 residues. The J segment lost 7 bases and the V segment lost 1 base, leaving 5 bases of the junction unmatched. In DNA form, the CDR3 reads TGCGCCAGCAGCTTGCCCGGGACAGGGTCTGGCTACACCTTC. Amino acid sequence: CASSLPGTGSGYTF. The entire variable domain, with the rest obtained from reference TRBV5-1 and TRBJ1-2, is as follows: KAGVTQTPRYLIKTRGQQVTLSCSPISGHRSVSWYQQTPGQGLQFLFEYFSETQRNKGNFPGRFSGRQFSNSRSEMNVSTLELGDSALYLCASSLPGTGSGYTFGSGTRLTVV.

The chain joins TRBV6-1 to TRBJ1-3, with unresolved D. The CDR3 sequence is 14 residues long. The germline CDR1 and CDR2 sequences are MNHNS and SASEGT. V lost 1 base and J 8 bases, leaving 12 bases between the germline ends. The CDR3 nucleotides are TGTGCCAGCAGTGAAGGGGCCGCTCTGGACACCATATATTTT. This translates into CASSEGAALDTIYF.

The rearrangement links TRBV30 to TRBJ1-4; D is uncertain. This CDR3 comprises 12 residues. Trimming pared 8 bases from V and 8 bases from J, leaving 15 bases between. In germline, CDR1 is GTSNPN, CDR2 SVGIG (reference sequence). This chain's CDR3 is CAHGTLAEKLFF. The CDR3 bases are TGTGCCCATGGAACGTTAGCAGAAAAACTGTTTTTT. Full variable domain (remainder filled in from reference TRBV30 and TRBJ1-4): SQTIHQWPATLVQPVGSPLSLECTVEGTSNPNLYWYRQAAGRGLQLLFYSVGIGQISSEVPQNLSASRPQDRQFILSSKKLLLSDSGFYLCAHGTLAEKLFFGSGTQLSVL.

The CDR3 here is CATSRGDRAYNEQFF. CDR3 DNA sequence: TGTGCCACCAGCAGGGGGGACAGGGCATACAATGAGCAGTTCTTC. The chain links TRBV15 to TRBJ2-1; 9 nucleotides line up with TRBD1. The CDR3 runs to 15 residues. Germline V gene data show CDR1 as LNHNV and CDR2 as YYDKDF (reference sequence). J lost 4 bases, V lost 3 bases, and 4 bases had no gene match.

The genes are TRBV7-8 and TRBJ2-5, with D possibly matching TRBD1 (6 bases). Trimming removed 5 bases from V and 11 bases from J, with 12 bases in between. Germline V gives CDR1 SGHVS, CDR2 FQNEAQ. The CDR3 is made up of 11 amino acids. CDR3 protein: CASSPRTEQYF. The CDR3, as DNA: TGTGCCAGCAGCCCAAGGACAGAGCAGTACTTC.

This rearrangement joins TRBV7-2 to TRBJ1-1; D gene ambiguous. The CDR3 runs to 13 residues. Germline V CDR1 and CDR2: SGHTA, FQGNSA. The V and J ends lost 6 bases and 0 bases respectively, with 8 bases between them. The CDR3 sequence is CASSSGVNTEAFF. The CDR3 bases are TGTGCCAGCAGTTCAGGCGTGAACACTGAAGCTTTCTTT. The full variable domain, in which reference TRBV7-2 and TRBJ1-1 provide the parts outside the CDR3, is GAGVSQSPSNKVTEKGKDVELRCDPISGHTALYWYRQSLGQGLEFLIYFQGNSAPDKSGLPSDRFSAERTGGSVSTLTIQRTQQEDSAVYLCASSSGVNTEAFFGQGTRLTVV.